A selection of T cell receptor beta chains follows, all from one sample in a study of blood T cell repertoires in COVID-19. Generated by immunoSEQ multiplex PCR, the TCRdb table keeps only in-frame clones and is missing some. The table records some 500,000 clones, roughly 90% of them present only once. Sequenced sample: PBMCs or T cells enriched from blood (not recorded which). The receptors here all came from a woman in her thirties or forties who had recovered from COVID-19. The CDR3 runs from the conserved cysteine through the conserved F or W. A D gene is named only where the DNA matches it firmly. Clone sizes are given selectively: once, few, many, or a class where the clone is expanded.

D gene,J gene,V gene,clone size,CDR3 protein,CDR3 DNA
NA,TRBJ1-1,TRBV1,NA,CTSSLGEVITEAFF,TGCACCAGCAGCCTAGGGGAGGTTATCACTGAAGCTTTCTTT
TRBD2,TRBJ2-3,TRBV7-9,NA,CAGSVSGKEGTQYF,TGTGCCGGCTCCGTTAGCGGGAAGGAGGGTACGCAGTATTTT
NA,TRBJ2-2,TRBV24-1,NA,CATSDTNTGELFF,TGTGCCACCAGTGACACTAACACCGGGGAGCTGTTTTTT
NA,TRBJ2-3,TRBV24-1,NA,CATSDRETSTDTQYF,TGTGCCACCAGTGATCGCGAAACTAGCACAGATACGCAGTATTTT
NA,TRBJ1-2,TRBV7-2,NA,CASSQTPWSGGRVHYGYTF,TGTGCCAGCAGCCAGACCCCCTGGAGCGGGGGTCGGGTGCACTATGGCTACACCTTC
NA,TRBJ1-6,TRBV11-3,NA,CASSGHQDSFNSPLHF,TGTGCCAGCAGCGGTCACCAGGACAGTTTTAATTCACCCCTCCACTTT
TRBD2,TRBJ2-7,TRBV2,NA,CASSELSSGSGYEQYF,TGTGCCAGCAGTGAACTTTCTAGCGGGAGCGGGTACGAGCAGTACTTC
NA,TRBJ2-3,TRBV5-1,NA,CASTPSQASTDTQYF,TGCGCCAGCACCCCGAGCCAGGCCAGCACAGATACGCAGTATTTT
NA,TRBJ2-7,TRBV11-3,NA,CASSPRVGASYEQYF,TGTGCCAGCAGCCCCCGGGTTGGGGCTAGCTACGAGCAGTACTTC
NA,TRBJ2-7,TRBV4-3,once,CASSPRTGIAYEQYF,TGCGCCAGCAGCCCAAGGACGGGGATCGCCTACGAGCAGTACTTC
NA,TRBJ1-2,TRBV19,NA,CASSMEGPGYTF,TGTGCCAGTAGTATGGAGGGGCCTGGCTACACCTTC
TRBD1,TRBJ1-1,TRBV7-6,NA,CASSSQGAGTEAFF,TGTGCCAGCAGCAGCCAGGGGGCAGGAACTGAAGCTTTCTTT
TRBD2,TRBJ2-3,TRBV3-1/TRBV3-2,NA,CASSQGGLAGTDTQYF,TGTGCCAGCAGCCAGGGCGGACTAGCGGGCACAGATACGCAGTATTTT
TRBD1,TRBJ2-5,TRBV6-1,NA,CASSEALGTGAFAETQYF,TGTGCCAGCAGTGAAGCGTTAGGGACAGGGGCTTTTGCGGAGACCCAGTACTTC
TRBD2,TRBJ2-2,TRBV9,NA,CASSAPGLAENTGELFF,TGTGCCAGCAGCGCCCCGGGACTAGCGGAGAACACCGGGGAGCTGTTTTTT
TRBD2,TRBJ2-1,TRBV6-2/TRBV6-3,NA,CASSYSIFLAGVDEQFF,TGTGCCAGCAGTTACTCGATCTTTCTAGCGGGAGTCGATGAGCAGTTCTTC
TRBD2,TRBJ2-1,TRBV9,NA,CASSPWGGNEQFF,TGTGCCAGCAGCCCCTGGGGGGGCAATGAGCAGTTCTTC
TRBD1,TRBJ2-2,TRBV27,NA,CASAGDRLTGELFF,TGTGCCAGCGCCGGGGACAGACTCACCGGGGAGCTGTTTTTT
TRBD1,TRBJ2-5,TRBV7-9,NA,CASSLGFFDRVLQETQYF,TGTGCCAGCAGCTTGGGCTTCTTCGACAGGGTCCTACAAGAGACCCAGTACTTC
TRBD1,TRBJ2-5,TRBV7-2,NA,CASSTQTGSRETQYF,TGTGCCAGCAGCACCCAGACAGGGTCCCGGGAGACCCAGTACTTC
NA,TRBJ2-1,TRBV15,once,CATSRETRVNEQFF,TGTGCCACCAGCAGAGAAACTAGGGTGAATGAGCAGTTCTTC
NA,TRBJ1-6,TRBV3-1/TRBV3-2,NA,CASSFRDNDNSPLHF,TGTGCCAGCAGCTTCCGGGACAACGATAATTCACCCCTCCACTTT